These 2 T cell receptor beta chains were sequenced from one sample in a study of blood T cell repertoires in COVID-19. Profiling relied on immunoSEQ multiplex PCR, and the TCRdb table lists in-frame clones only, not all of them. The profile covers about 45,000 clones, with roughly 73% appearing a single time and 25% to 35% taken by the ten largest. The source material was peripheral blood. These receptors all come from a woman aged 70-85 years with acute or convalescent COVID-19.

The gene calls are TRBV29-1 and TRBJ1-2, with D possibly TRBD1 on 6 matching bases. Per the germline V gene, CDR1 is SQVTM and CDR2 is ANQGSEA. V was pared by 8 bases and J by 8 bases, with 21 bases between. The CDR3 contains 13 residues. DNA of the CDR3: TGCAGCATTTGGGGGGGCAGGGGTAAAGGCTACACCTTC. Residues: CSIWGGRGKGYTF. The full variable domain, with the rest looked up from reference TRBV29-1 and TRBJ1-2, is SAVISQKPSRDICQRGTSLTIQCQVDSQVTMMFWYRQQPGQSLTLIATANQGSEATYESGFVIDKFPISRPNLTFSTLTVSNMSPEDSSIYLCSIWGGRGKGYTFGSGTRLTVV.

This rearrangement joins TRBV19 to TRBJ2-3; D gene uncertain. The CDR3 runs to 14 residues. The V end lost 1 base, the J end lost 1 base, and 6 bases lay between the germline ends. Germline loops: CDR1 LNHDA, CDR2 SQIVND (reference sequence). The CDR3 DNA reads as TGTGCCAGTAGTATAGCAGTTCGCACAGATACGCAGTATTTT. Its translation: CASSIAVRTDTQYF.